This TCR beta chain was identified during a study of shared clonotypes between healthy human individuals. Overall study context: CD8 memory received one plate per donor, CD8 naive two, CD4 memory three and CD4 naive three. The study, taken as a whole, reports: Generally, naive subsets (rather than memory subsets) showed larger estimated richness.

In the naive CD8 group, cells lacked CD45RO and were positively selected for CCR7, so terminally differentiated effector memory CD45RA+ cells were left out. The donors were all Caucasian adults (living in Nashville, Tennessee). A word on this clone: Its antigen remains unknown.

In the sorted-subset replicate PCRs, around 220 ng DNA, around 30,000 T cell genomes, was used. The table came from immunoSEQ multiplex PCR; TCRdb's copy has only in-frame clones and leaves some out. The data contain 560,000 or so clones, approximately 96% of them singletons. The germline V gene encodes CDR1 LNHDA and CDR2 SQIVND (reference sequence). The CDR3 runs 17 residues. V lost 10 bases and J lost 0; bases outside the gene matches: 15. Sequenced sample: naive CD8+ T cells sorted from blood. The receptor comes from a woman aged 30 to 39 in good health. The J gene is TRBJ1-5, the V gene TRBV19; 7 bases align to TRBD1. CDR3 in amino acids: CATQLLTGQYSNQPQHF. In nucleotides, the CDR3 is TGTGCCACCCAGCTGCTCACGGGACAGTATAGCAATCAGCCCCAGCATTTT.